This T cell receptor beta chain was sequenced in a study of control samples from healthy donors and cancer patients (TCRdb year 2020). The protocol used for the library was the immunoSEQ multiplex PCR assay. TCRdb obtained this table from immuneACCESS and retained in-frame rearrangements with V and J assigned. These tables miss some clones; where compared with another copy, unresolved V genes account for less than half of the shortfall, and the remainder is unexplained. The data table for this sample lists under 200,000 clones. Around 2% of the sample is in the top ten clones. As encoded in the germline V gene, CDR1 is MGHRA while CDR2 is YSYEKL. The CDR3 starts with the cysteine, ends with the phenylalanine, and has 14 residues. The sequence is cut down to CDR3 DNA, 42 bases in frame from base 1. At the junction V is shortened by 4 bases and J by 5 bases; bases outside the gene matches: 3. With regard to this clone: There is no known antigen for this receptor.

The chain uses TRBV4-1 and TRBJ1-5, and TRBD1 matches 9 of the central bases. This receptor was obtained from a woman aged 25 to 39 in good health. Sequencing was done on a sample of blood. The CDR3 region has the sequence CASSPRDRDQPQHF. The DNA is as follows: TGCGCCAGCAGCCCCCGGGACAGGGATCAGCCCCAGCATTTT.